These T cell receptor beta chains were read from a single sample in a study of T cells in Graves' hyperthyroidism and ophthalmopathy. MiXCR was run by TCRdb on the multiplex PCR reads, yielding one entry per CDR3 protein. The sample lists roughly 520,000 distinct CDR3 sequences, approximately 25% occurring once. Sequenced: blood. Source of these receptors: a woman in her 30s with Graves' ophthalmopathy. Both conserved end residues are part of each CDR3. Each record gives: CDR3 protein, CDR3 DNA, J gene, clone size, CDR3 length, D gene, V gene. A D gene is named only where the DNA matches it firmly. For some rows the clone size is stated as once, few or many, or as a class when expanded; others skip it.

CDR3aa: CASSPDPSGQGQETQYF
CDR3nt: TGCGCCAGCAGCCCCGATCCATCCGGACAGGGTCAAGAGACCCAGTACTTC
j_gene: TRBJ2-5
abundance: many
len: 17
d_gene: TRBD1
v_gene: TRBV4-3

CDR3aa: CASSARGQNQPQHF
CDR3nt: TGTGCCAGCAGTGCGAGGGGACAGAATCAGCCCCAGCATTTT
j_gene: TRBJ1-5
abundance: .
len: 14
d_gene: TRBD1
v_gene: TRBV6-1

CDR3aa: CSALDYSTDTQYF
CDR3nt: TGCAGTGCCTTGGACTATAGCACAGATACGCAGTATTTT
j_gene: TRBJ2-3
abundance: .
len: 13
d_gene: .
v_gene: TRBV20-1

CDR3aa: CASSFERQPQHF
CDR3nt: TGTGCCAGCAGTTTTGAGAGGCAGCCCCAGCATTTT
j_gene: TRBJ1-5
abundance: many
len: 12
d_gene: .
v_gene: TRBV28

CDR3aa: CASSTTGGDNEKLFF
CDR3nt: TGCGCCAGCAGCACCACAGGGGGCGATAATGAAAAACTGTTTTTT
j_gene: TRBJ1-4
abundance: many
len: 15
d_gene: TRBD1
v_gene: TRBV4-1

CDR3aa: CASSLVAAISSYEQYF
CDR3nt: TGTGCCAGCAGCTTAGTCGCCGCTATTAGCTCCTACGAGCAGTACTTC
j_gene: TRBJ2-7
abundance: .
len: 16
d_gene: .
v_gene: TRBV7-2

CDR3aa: CASSNLGNTEAFF
CDR3nt: TGTGCCAGTAGTAATTTGGGCAACACTGAAGCTTTCTTT
j_gene: TRBJ1-1
abundance: .
len: 13
d_gene: .
v_gene: TRBV19

CDR3aa: CASSFTGAAGTEAFF
CDR3nt: TGCGCCAGCAGCTTTACGGGGGCGGCTGGCACTGAAGCTTTCTTT
j_gene: TRBJ1-1
abundance: many
len: 15
d_gene: .
v_gene: TRBV5-1

CDR3aa: CASSFGAGTTEAFF
CDR3nt: TGTGCCAGCAGTTTCGGTGCAGGGACCACTGAAGCTTTCTTT
j_gene: TRBJ1-1
abundance: .
len: 14
d_gene: .
v_gene: TRBV12-3/TRBV12-4

CDR3aa: CSAKGQVSYEQYF
CDR3nt: TGCAGTGCAAAAGGACAGGTCTCCTACGAGCAGTACTTC
j_gene: TRBJ2-7
abundance: .
len: 13
d_gene: TRBD1
v_gene: TRBV20-1

CDR3aa: CATSREDRGPGEQYF
CDR3nt: TGTGCCACCAGCAGAGAAGACAGGGGGCCGGGGGAGCAGTACTTC
j_gene: TRBJ2-7
abundance: many
len: 15
d_gene: TRBD1
v_gene: TRBV15

CDR3aa: CSARGPGGNTEAFF
CDR3nt: TGCAGTGCTAGAGGGCCGGGAGGGAACACTGAAGCTTTCTTT
j_gene: TRBJ1-1
abundance: many
len: 14
d_gene: .
v_gene: TRBV20-1

CDR3aa: CASSYRAETYGYTF
CDR3nt: TGTGCCAGCAGTTACCGGGCGGAAACTTATGGCTACACCTTC
j_gene: TRBJ1-2
abundance: many
len: 14
d_gene: .
v_gene: TRBV6-5

CDR3aa: CASSWEHMNTEAFF
CDR3nt: TGTGCCAGCAGTTGGGAGCACATGAACACTGAAGCTTTCTTT
j_gene: TRBJ1-1
abundance: .
len: 14
d_gene: .
v_gene: TRBV27

CDR3aa: CASSLGGIRDTEAFF
CDR3nt: TGCGCCAGCAGCTTGGGCGGGATTCGGGACACTGAAGCTTTCTTT
j_gene: TRBJ1-1
abundance: many
len: 15
d_gene: .
v_gene: TRBV5-1

CDR3aa: CATSRDRRGAGGELFF
CDR3nt: TGTGCCACCAGCAGAGATCGGCGGGGGGCAGGCGGGGAGCTGTTTTTT
j_gene: TRBJ2-2
abundance: .
len: 16
d_gene: TRBD2
v_gene: TRBV15

CDR3aa: CASSGTANYEQYF
CDR3nt: TGTGCCAGTAGTGGGACGGCAAACTACGAGCAGTACTTC
j_gene: TRBJ2-7
abundance: many
len: 13
d_gene: .
v_gene: TRBV19

CDR3aa: CASSLEGPKAYEQYF
CDR3nt: TGTGCCAGCAGCTTAGAGGGGCCAAAAGCCTACGAGCAGTACTTC
j_gene: TRBJ2-7
abundance: many
len: 15
d_gene: .
v_gene: TRBV11-2

CDR3aa: CASTRAGGGNYEQYF
CDR3nt: TGTGCCAGCACTCGGGCGGGCGGGGGGAACTACGAGCAGTACTTC
j_gene: TRBJ2-7
abundance: many
len: 15
d_gene: TRBD2
v_gene: TRBV27

CDR3aa: CASSQQANPYRYTF
CDR3nt: TGTGCCAGCAGCCAACAGGCAAACCCTTATCGCTACACCTTC
j_gene: TRBJ1-2
abundance: few
len: 14
d_gene: .
v_gene: TRBV3-1

CDR3aa: CASSKGTSGGAAETQYF
CDR3nt: TGTGCCAGCAGCAAAGGAACTAGCGGGGGGGCCGCGGAGACCCAGTACTTC
j_gene: TRBJ2-5
abundance: many
len: 17
d_gene: TRBD2
v_gene: TRBV11-2

CDR3aa: CASTNPQETQYF
CDR3nt: TGTGCCAGCACCAACCCCCAAGAGACCCAGTACTTC
j_gene: TRBJ2-5
abundance: many
len: 12
d_gene: .
v_gene: TRBV7-9

CDR3aa: CASSVTGNPYERYF
CDR3nt: TGCGCCAGCAGCGTCACAGGGAACCCCTACGAGCGGTACTTC
j_gene: TRBJ2-7
abundance: .
len: 14
d_gene: .
v_gene: TRBV5-1

CDR3aa: CASSLGPPGSYEQYF
CDR3nt: TGCGCCAGCAGCTTGGGGCCACCAGGCTCCTACGAGCAGTACTTC
j_gene: TRBJ2-7
abundance: .
len: 15
d_gene: .
v_gene: TRBV5-1

CDR3aa: CASSIQGALSGNTIYF
CDR3nt: TGTGCCAGCAGCATACAGGGGGCGCTTTCTGGAAACACCATATATTTT
j_gene: TRBJ1-3
abundance: .
len: 16
d_gene: TRBD1
v_gene: TRBV7-8

CDR3aa: CASRSMTGYGYTF
CDR3nt: TGTGCCAGCAGATCAATGACAGGCTATGGCTACACCTTC
j_gene: TRBJ1-2
abundance: .
len: 13
d_gene: .
v_gene: TRBV27

CDR3aa: CASKAGGYGYTF
CDR3nt: TGTGCCAGCAAGGCAGGGGGCTATGGCTACACCTTC
j_gene: TRBJ1-2
abundance: few
len: 12
d_gene: TRBD1
v_gene: TRBV12-3/TRBV12-4

CDR3aa: CAITTGGTYGYTF
CDR3nt: TGTGCCATCACCACAGGGGGGACATATGGCTACACCTTC
j_gene: TRBJ1-2
abundance: .
len: 13
d_gene: TRBD1
v_gene: TRBV12-3/TRBV12-4

CDR3aa: CASSLDPGDPMNTEAFF
CDR3nt: TGTGCCAGCAGCTTAGATCCCGGGGACCCCATGAACACTGAAGCTTTCTTT
j_gene: TRBJ1-1
abundance: many
len: 17
d_gene: .
v_gene: TRBV11-2

CDR3aa: CASSFTGPTEAFF
CDR3nt: TGCGCCAGCAGCTTCACAGGGCCCACTGAAGCTTTCTTT
j_gene: TRBJ1-1
abundance: many
len: 13
d_gene: .
v_gene: TRBV5-1

CDR3aa: CASSGQGGITEAFF
CDR3nt: TGTGCCAGCAGCGGGCAGGGGGGGATCACTGAAGCTTTCTTT
j_gene: TRBJ1-1
abundance: .
len: 14
d_gene: TRBD1
v_gene: TRBV3-1

CDR3aa: CASSVVGDAYEQYF
CDR3nt: TGTGCCAGCAGCGTAGTCGGGGATGCCTACGAGCAGTACTTC
j_gene: TRBJ2-7
abundance: .
len: 14
d_gene: .
v_gene: TRBV9

CDR3aa: CASSWMKGRLGTEAFF
CDR3nt: TGCGCCAGCAGCTGGATGAAGGGACGGTTGGGCACTGAAGCTTTCTTT
j_gene: TRBJ1-1
abundance: once
len: 16
d_gene: .
v_gene: TRBV5-1

CDR3aa: CASSLGDRGTRETQYF
CDR3nt: TGTGCCAGCAGCTTAGGAGACAGGGGAACGAGGGAGACCCAGTACTTC
j_gene: TRBJ2-5
abundance: .
len: 16
d_gene: TRBD1
v_gene: TRBV11-2

CDR3aa: CASSLASGGGGYTF
CDR3nt: TGTGCCAGCAGTTTGGCATCAGGGGGCGGAGGCTACACCTTC
j_gene: TRBJ1-2
abundance: .
len: 14
d_gene: TRBD1
v_gene: TRBV12-3/TRBV12-4

CDR3aa: CASIPGLAGPSYEQYF
CDR3nt: TGTGCCAGCATTCCAGGACTAGCGGGACCTAGCTACGAGCAGTACTTC
j_gene: TRBJ2-7
abundance: .
len: 16
d_gene: TRBD2
v_gene: TRBV6-1

CDR3aa: CASSLVSGEETQYF
CDR3nt: TGCGCCAGCAGCTTGGTGTCCGGGGAAGAGACCCAGTACTTC
j_gene: TRBJ2-5
abundance: few
len: 14
d_gene: .
v_gene: TRBV5-1

CDR3aa: CATSDAQGASTGELFF
CDR3nt: TGTGCCACCAGTGATGCTCAGGGGGCGAGCACCGGGGAGCTGTTTTTT
j_gene: TRBJ2-2
abundance: many
len: 16
d_gene: TRBD1
v_gene: TRBV24-1

CDR3aa: CACSPTGQGGETQYF
CDR3nt: TGTGCCTGCAGCCCTACGGGACAGGGAGGGGAGACCCAGTACTTC
j_gene: TRBJ2-5
abundance: many
len: 15
d_gene: TRBD1
v_gene: TRBV12-3/TRBV12-4

CDR3aa: CASSEGANTGELFF
CDR3nt: TGTGCCAGCAGTGAAGGAGCGAACACCGGGGAGCTGTTTTTT
j_gene: TRBJ2-2
abundance: many
len: 14
d_gene: .
v_gene: TRBV2

CDR3aa: CASSLFTGPMNTEAFF
CDR3nt: TGTGCCAGCAGCTTATTTACAGGCCCCATGAACACTGAAGCTTTCTTT
j_gene: TRBJ1-1
abundance: many
len: 16
d_gene: .
v_gene: TRBV7-8

CDR3aa: CASSREGAGSTYEQYF
CDR3nt: TGTGCCAGCAGTCGCGAAGGGGCGGGGAGCACTTACGAGCAGTACTTC
j_gene: TRBJ2-7
abundance: many
len: 16
d_gene: .
v_gene: TRBV12-3/TRBV12-4

CDR3aa: CASSPGGRREETQYF
CDR3nt: TGCGCCAGCAGCCCGGGGGGCAGGAGGGAAGAGACCCAGTACTTC
j_gene: TRBJ2-5
abundance: many
len: 15
d_gene: .
v_gene: TRBV5-1

CDR3aa: CASSYVRGTNTDTQYF
CDR3nt: TGTGCCAGCAGTTACGTCCGGGGCACCAACACAGATACGCAGTATTTT
j_gene: TRBJ2-3
abundance: many
len: 16
d_gene: .
v_gene: TRBV6-2/TRBV6-3

CDR3aa: CASSLFDTGELFF
CDR3nt: TGCGCCAGCAGCTTGTTCGACACCGGGGAGCTGTTTTTT
j_gene: TRBJ2-2
abundance: few
len: 13
d_gene: .
v_gene: TRBV5-1

CDR3aa: CASSFRGGNTIYF
CDR3nt: TGTGCCAGCAGCTTTCGCGGCGGAAACACCATATATTTT
j_gene: TRBJ1-3
abundance: .
len: 13
d_gene: .
v_gene: TRBV7-8

CDR3aa: CASSPSEAFF
CDR3nt: TGTGCCAGCAGCCCCTCCGAAGCTTTCTTT
j_gene: TRBJ1-1
abundance: .
len: 10
d_gene: .
v_gene: TRBV2

CDR3aa: CSAPSGGPAYEQYF
CDR3nt: TGCAGTGCGCCTAGCGGGGGGCCAGCCTACGAGCAGTACTTC
j_gene: TRBJ2-7
abundance: many
len: 14
d_gene: TRBD2
v_gene: TRBV20-1

CDR3aa: CSVEVLLQGGETQYF
CDR3nt: TGCAGCGTTGAAGTGTTATTGCAGGGGGGAGAGACCCAGTACTTC
j_gene: TRBJ2-5
abundance: many
len: 15
d_gene: .
v_gene: TRBV29-1